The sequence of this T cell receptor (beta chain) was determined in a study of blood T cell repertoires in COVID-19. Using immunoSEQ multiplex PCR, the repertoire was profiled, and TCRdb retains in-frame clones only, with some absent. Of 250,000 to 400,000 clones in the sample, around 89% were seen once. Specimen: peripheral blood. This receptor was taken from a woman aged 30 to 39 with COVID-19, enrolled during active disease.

The CDR3 loop reads CASSARSGGLNEQFF. CDR3 in DNA: TGTGCCAGCAGCGCCCGGAGCGGGGGCCTAAATGAGCAGTTCTTC. This chain links TRBV9 with TRBJ2-1; TRBD2 matches at 8 bases. The CDR3 is 15 amino acids. Germline V gene data show CDR1 as SGDLS and CDR2 as YYNGEE. After removal of 3 bases from V and 7 bases from J, the junction contained 9 bases not matched to a gene.